The rows below give T cell receptor beta chains drawn from one sample of a study of cytomegalovirus exposure and HLA in healthy donors. Using immunoSEQ multiplex PCR, the repertoire was profiled, and TCRdb retains in-frame clones only, with some absent. The sample contains roughly 130,000 clones, around three quarters of which appear only once. The sequenced material came from PBMCs. These receptors were collected from a man between 18 and 35 years old in good health and CMV-seronegative. Each CDR3 is given with its conserved first and last residue. A D gene is named only where the DNA matches it firmly. The size of a clone is reported for some rows only, either as once, few or many, or as a class for expanded clones.

j_call v_call clone_size d_call cdr3_nt cdr3_aa
TRBJ2-3 TRBV30 - - TGTGCCTGTGCGCCGGGAACATTCACAGATACGCAGTATTTT CACAPGTFTDTQYF
TRBJ1-6 TRBV2 - - TGTGCCAGCAGTGAAAGAGACAGAACGGGTTCACCCCTCCACTTT CASSERDRTGSPLHF
TRBJ2-3 TRBV27 once TRBD2 TGTGCCAGCAGTGGGCTGGGGCGGGAGTGGACAGATACGCAGTATTTT CASSGLGREWTDTQYF
TRBJ2-7 TRBV19 - TRBD1 TGTGCCAGTAATCCGGGACAGGGGGTCTACGAGCAGTACTTC CASNPGQGVYEQYF
TRBJ2-1 TRBV6-5 - TRBD2 TGTGCCAGCAGTTACCCGGGACTAGCGGGAAGGAATGAGCAGTTCTTC CASSYPGLAGRNEQFF
TRBJ2-1 TRBV7-9 - TRBD2 TGTGCCAGCAGCGTTAGCGGGAGTTCATACAATGAGCAGTTCTTC CASSVSGSSYNEQFF
TRBJ1-1 TRBV18 - - TGTGCCAGCTCACCACCGGGAGGTAACACTGAAGCTTTCTTT CASSPPGGNTEAFF
TRBJ2-7 TRBV7-8 few - TGTGCCAGCAGCTTAGTTCGTGGGGGCAGAACCTACGAGCAGTACTTC CASSLVRGGRTYEQYF
TRBJ1-1 TRBV6-5 few - TGTGCCAGCTGGGAGGGGCGATCCACTGAAGCTTTCTTT CASWEGRSTEAFF
TRBJ1-1 TRBV27 - - TGTGCCAGCAGTTTATCTTGGGGGGGGTGGGGTACTGAAGCTTTCTTT CASSLSWGGWGTEAFF
TRBJ2-5 TRBV11-2 few - TGTGCCAGCAGCTTATCCGGACAGTTAGAGACCCAGTACTTC CASSLSGQLETQYF
TRBJ2-3 TRBV5-1 few - TGCGCCAGCCGACACACAGATACGCAGTATTTT CASRHTDTQYF
TRBJ2-1 TRBV9 - - TGTGCCAGCAGCGTAGGGGCTAGCGTAGACAATGAGCAGTTCTTC CASSVGASVDNEQFF
TRBJ2-2 TRBV9 - - TGTGCCAGCAGCGTTTCCCTATCCGGGGAGCTGTTTTTT CASSVSLSGELFF